The T cell receptor beta chain under discussion was sequenced for a study of control samples from healthy donors and cancer patients. The data were produced by immunoSEQ multiplex PCR, yet TCRdb's version contains in-frame clones alone and is incomplete. The profile shows under 100,000 clones, around nine tenths of them singletons. CDR1 is SGHTA, CDR2 FQGTGA, per germline. There are 15 residues in the CDR3. Trimming shortened V by 2 bases and J by 9 bases, and 17 bases separated the two germline ends. The chain uses TRBV7-3 and TRBJ1-5, with D unresolved. The sequenced sample consisted of PBMCs. The receptor was isolated from a woman aged 50 to 65 with colorectal cancer. The CDR3 DNA sequence: TGTGCCAGCAGCTTAGTGGTACGGCAGAAAAGGCCCCAGCATTTT. Its protein is CASSLVVRQKRPQHF.